This TCR beta chain was obtained from a study of blood T cell repertoires in COVID-19. The CDR3 totals 17 residues. V dropped 3 bases and J dropped 8; count of bases not matched to a gene: 10. Germline V gene lookup returns CDR1 PRHDT and CDR2 FYEKMQ (reference sequence). Libraries were prepared by immunoSEQ multiplex PCR; TCRdb keeps only in-frame clonotypes and omits some of them. The table lists about 230,000 clones, 65% to 90% of them singletons. The sequencing input was peripheral blood. This receptor was obtained from a man aged 50 to 59 with COVID-19, enrolled during active disease. This sequence joins TRBV13 and TRBJ2-1; the match to TRBD2 covers 13 bases. The CDR3 region is CASSFLSTSGGADEQFF. The CDR3 nucleotides read TGTGCCAGCAGCTTCCTGAGTACTAGCGGGGGGGCCGATGAGCAGTTCTTC.